This T cell receptor beta chain comes out of a study of breast tumors, draining lymph nodes, adjacent tissues. Overall study results and limits: Findings are consistent with lymph node origin and intratumoral expansion of most tumor T cells. Tumor and nontumor repertoires were significantly more similar in luminal-like than in basal-like breast cancer. Tumor repertoires ranked between lymph nodes and nontumor tissue in diversity, with V and J gene preferences.

This clonotype was seen many times. Antigen: not known. One entry per CDR3 protein, called by TCRdb with MiXCR from the multiplex PCR reads. The data contain around 140,000 distinct CDR3 sequences, 30% to 35% of them singletons. The length of the CDR3 is 17 residues. Germline V gene data show CDR1 as MDHEN and CDR2 as SYDVKM. V shed 5 bases and J 4 bases; nucleotides not matched to a gene: 8. The lymph nodes were axillary draining lymph nodes from breast cancer patients. The specimen was axillary lymph node tissue. The chain is built from TRBV28 and TRBJ2-2, with TRBD2 matching over 12 bases. This receptor was taken from a female donor with breast cancer. Some clones in this sample may be carry-over from other donors' samples. CDR3 in amino acids: CASSRLAGDAGTGELFF. CDR3 nucleotides: TGTGCCAGCAGTCGACTAGCGGGGGATGCGGGCACCGGGGAGCTGTTTTTT.